This note documents a single T cell receptor beta chain sequence. Using immunoSEQ multiplex PCR, the repertoire was profiled, and TCRdb retains in-frame clones only, with some absent. The sample consists of approximately 180,000 clones, around 85% of them appearing once. The sample originates from a study of blood T cell repertoires in COVID-19. Trimming stripped 8 bases from V and 4 bases from J, with 9 bases between. This CDR3 is 11 amino acids long. The germline gives CDR1 MNHEY, CDR2 SVGAGI. Recovery meant two consecutive negative NP/OP PCR tests, professional clearance, or resolved symptoms. The chain joins TRBV6-5 to TRBJ2-7; D not certain. Sequenced input: PBMCs or T cells enriched from blood (not recorded which). The source of this sequence is a man aged 35 to 55 who had recovered from COVID-19. CDR3 sequence (DNA): TGTGCCAGCGGTTCGAGTTACGAGCAGTACTTC. This gives the protein CASGSSYEQYF.